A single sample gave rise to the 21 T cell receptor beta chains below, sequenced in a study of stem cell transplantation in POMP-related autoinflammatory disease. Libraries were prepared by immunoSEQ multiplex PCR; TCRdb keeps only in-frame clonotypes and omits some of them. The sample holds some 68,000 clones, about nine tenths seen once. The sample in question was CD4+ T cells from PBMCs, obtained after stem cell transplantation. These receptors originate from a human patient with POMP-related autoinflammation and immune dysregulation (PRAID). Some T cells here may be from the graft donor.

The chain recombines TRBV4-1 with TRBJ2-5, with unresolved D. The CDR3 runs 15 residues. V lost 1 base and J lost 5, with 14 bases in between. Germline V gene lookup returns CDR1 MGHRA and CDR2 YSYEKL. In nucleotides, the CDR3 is TGCGCCAGCAGCCAAGCCCCGGTGGCTTTTGAGACCCAGTACTTC. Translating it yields CASSQAPVAFETQYF.

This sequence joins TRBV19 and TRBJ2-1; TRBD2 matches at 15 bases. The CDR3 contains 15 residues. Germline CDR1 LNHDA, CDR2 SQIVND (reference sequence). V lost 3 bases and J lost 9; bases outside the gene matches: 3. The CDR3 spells CASSIRTSGRGEQFF. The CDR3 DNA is TGTGCCAGTAGTATTAGGACTAGCGGGAGGGGTGAGCAGTTCTTC.

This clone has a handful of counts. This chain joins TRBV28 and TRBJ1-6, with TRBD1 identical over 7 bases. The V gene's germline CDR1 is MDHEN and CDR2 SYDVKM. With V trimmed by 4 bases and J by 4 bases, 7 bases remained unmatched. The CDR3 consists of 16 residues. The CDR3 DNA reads TGTGCCAGCAGTTCCTCCGTGGGACAGTATAATTCACCCCTCCACTTT. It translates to CASSSSVGQYNSPLHF.

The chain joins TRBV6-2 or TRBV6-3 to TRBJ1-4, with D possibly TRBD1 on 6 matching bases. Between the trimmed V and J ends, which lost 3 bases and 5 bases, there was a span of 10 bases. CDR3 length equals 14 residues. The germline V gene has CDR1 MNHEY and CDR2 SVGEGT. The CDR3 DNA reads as TGTGCCAGCAGTTATCAGGGGAAGAATGAAAAACTGTTTTTT. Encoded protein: CASSYQGKNEKLFF.

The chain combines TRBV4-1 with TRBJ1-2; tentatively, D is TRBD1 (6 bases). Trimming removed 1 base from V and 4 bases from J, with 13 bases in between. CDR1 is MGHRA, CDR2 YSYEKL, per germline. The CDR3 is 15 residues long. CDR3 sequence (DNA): TGCGCCAGCAGCCAAGCTTTCGGGACAACCTATGGCTACACCTTC. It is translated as CASSQAFGTTYGYTF.

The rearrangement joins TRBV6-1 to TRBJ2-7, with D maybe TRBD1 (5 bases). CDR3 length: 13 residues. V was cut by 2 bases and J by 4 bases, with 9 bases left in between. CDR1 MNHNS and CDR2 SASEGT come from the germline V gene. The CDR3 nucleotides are TGTGCCAGCAGTGAACAGGGAACGTACGAGCAGTACTTC. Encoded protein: CASSEQGTYEQYF.

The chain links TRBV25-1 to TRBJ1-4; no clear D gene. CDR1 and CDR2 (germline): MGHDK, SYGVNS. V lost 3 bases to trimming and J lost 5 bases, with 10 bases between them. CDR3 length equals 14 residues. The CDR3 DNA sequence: TGTGCCAGCAGTGAGAGGTCCGAGAATGAAAAACTGTTTTTT. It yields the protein CASSERSENEKLFF.

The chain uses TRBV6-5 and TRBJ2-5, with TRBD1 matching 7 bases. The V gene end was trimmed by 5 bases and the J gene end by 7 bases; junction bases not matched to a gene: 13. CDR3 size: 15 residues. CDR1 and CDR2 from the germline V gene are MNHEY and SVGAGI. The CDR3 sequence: CASSKSHRGKGTQYF. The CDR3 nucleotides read TGTGCCAGCAGTAAGTCCCACAGGGGAAAGGGGACCCAGTACTTC.

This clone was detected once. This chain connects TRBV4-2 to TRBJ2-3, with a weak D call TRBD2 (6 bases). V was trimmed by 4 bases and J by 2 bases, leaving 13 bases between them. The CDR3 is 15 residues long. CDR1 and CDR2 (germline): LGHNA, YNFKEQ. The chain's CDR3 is CASSPGTLITDTQYF. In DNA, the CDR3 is TGTGCCAGCAGCCCCGGGACTCTAATCACAGATACGCAGTATTTT.

The CDR3, as DNA: TGTGCCAGCAGCCAAGATCTTGGGTATCAGCCCCAGCATTTT. Its translation: CASSQDLGYQPQHF. The V and J genes are TRBV3-1 (or the pseudogene TRBV3-2) and TRBJ1-5, with D hard to call. Germline CDR1 LGHDT, CDR2 YNNKEL (reference sequence). V lost 0 bases to trimming and J lost 5 bases, with 8 bases between them. This CDR3 spans 14 amino acids.

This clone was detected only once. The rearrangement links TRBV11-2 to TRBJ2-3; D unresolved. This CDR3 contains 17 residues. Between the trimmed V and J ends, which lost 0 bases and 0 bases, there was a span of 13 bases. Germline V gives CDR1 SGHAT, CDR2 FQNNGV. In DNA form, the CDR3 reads TGTGCCAGCAGCTTAGATATGTCCAGCCCGAGCACAGATACGCAGTATTTT. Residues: CASSLDMSSPSTDTQYF.

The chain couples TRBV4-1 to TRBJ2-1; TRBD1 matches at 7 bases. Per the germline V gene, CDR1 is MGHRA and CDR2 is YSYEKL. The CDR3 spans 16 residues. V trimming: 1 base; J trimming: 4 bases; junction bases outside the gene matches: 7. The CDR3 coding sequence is TGCGCCAGCAGCCAAGCCAAGGGGGCCCTTTACAATGAGCAGTTCTTC. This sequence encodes CASSQAKGALYNEQFF.

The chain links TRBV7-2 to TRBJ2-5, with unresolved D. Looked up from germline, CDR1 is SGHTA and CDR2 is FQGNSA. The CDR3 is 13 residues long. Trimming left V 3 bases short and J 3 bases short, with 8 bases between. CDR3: CASSFYSEETQYF. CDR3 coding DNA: TGTGCCAGCAGCTTCTACTCGGAAGAGACCCAGTACTTC. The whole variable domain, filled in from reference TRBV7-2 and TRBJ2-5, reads GAGVSQSPSNKVTEKGKDVELRCDPISGHTALYWYRQSLGQGLEFLIYFQGNSAPDKSGLPSDRFSAERTGGSVSTLTIQRTQQEDSAVYLCASSFYSEETQYFGPGTRLLVL.

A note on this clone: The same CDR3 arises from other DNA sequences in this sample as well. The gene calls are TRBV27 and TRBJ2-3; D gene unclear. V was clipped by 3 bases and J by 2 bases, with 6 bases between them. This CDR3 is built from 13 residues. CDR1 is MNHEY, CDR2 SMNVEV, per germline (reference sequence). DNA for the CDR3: TGTGCCAGCAGTTTCGCCTCCACAGATACGCAGTATTTT. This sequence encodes CASSFASTDTQYF.

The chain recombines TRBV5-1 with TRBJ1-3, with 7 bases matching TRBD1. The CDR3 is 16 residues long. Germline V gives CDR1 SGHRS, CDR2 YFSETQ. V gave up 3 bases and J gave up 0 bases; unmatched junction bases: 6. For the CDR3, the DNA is TGCGCCAGCAGCTCACAACAGGGGTACTCTGGAAACACCATATATTTT. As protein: CASSSQQGYSGNTIYF.

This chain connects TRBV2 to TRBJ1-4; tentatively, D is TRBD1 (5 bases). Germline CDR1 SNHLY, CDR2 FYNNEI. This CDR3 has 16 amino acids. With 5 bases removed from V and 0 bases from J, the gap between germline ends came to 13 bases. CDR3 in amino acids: CASSRGREATNEKLFF. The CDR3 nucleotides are TGTGCCAGCAGTCGGGGCCGGGAAGCAACTAATGAAAAACTGTTTTTT.

The CDR3 sequence: CASSFGRGARETQYF. Here the CDR3 DNA reads TGTGCCAGCAGCTTTGGTAGGGGCGCGAGGGAGACCCAGTACTTC. This chain connects TRBV11-2 to TRBJ2-5; D might be TRBD1 (5 bases). This CDR3 has 15 residues. Germline CDR1 and CDR2: SGHAT and FQNNGV. The V and J ends lost 3 bases and 5 bases respectively, with 16 bases between them.

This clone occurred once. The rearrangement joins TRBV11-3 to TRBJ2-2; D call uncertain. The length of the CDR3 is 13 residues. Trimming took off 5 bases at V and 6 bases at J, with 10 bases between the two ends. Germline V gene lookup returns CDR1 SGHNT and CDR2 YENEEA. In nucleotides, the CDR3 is TGTGCCAGCAGCCCTGGACGGCCCGGGGAGCTGTTTTTT. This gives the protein CASSPGRPGELFF.

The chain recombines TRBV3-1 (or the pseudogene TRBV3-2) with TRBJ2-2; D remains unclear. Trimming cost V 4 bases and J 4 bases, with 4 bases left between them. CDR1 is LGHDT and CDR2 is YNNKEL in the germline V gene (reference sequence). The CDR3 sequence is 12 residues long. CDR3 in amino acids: CASSLGTGELFF. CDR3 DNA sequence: TGTGCCAGCAGCCTAGGCACCGGGGAGCTGTTTTTT.

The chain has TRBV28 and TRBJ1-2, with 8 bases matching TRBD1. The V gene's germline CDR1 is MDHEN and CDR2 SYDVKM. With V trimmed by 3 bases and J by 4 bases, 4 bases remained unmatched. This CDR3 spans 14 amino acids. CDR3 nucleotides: TGTGCCAGCAGTTTTGGACAGGGCGGCTATGGCTACACCTTC. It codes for CASSFGQGGYGYTF.

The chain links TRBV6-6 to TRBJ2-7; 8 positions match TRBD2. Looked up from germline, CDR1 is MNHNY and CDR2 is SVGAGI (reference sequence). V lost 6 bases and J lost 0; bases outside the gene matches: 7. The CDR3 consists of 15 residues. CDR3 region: CASSRLAGISYEQYV. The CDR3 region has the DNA TGTGCCAGCAGCCGGTTAGCGGGGATCTCCTACGAGCAGTACGTC.